The 29 T cell receptor beta chains below were found in one sample sequenced in a study of T cells in women clearing cervical HPV infection. Measured with immunoSEQ multiplex PCR; TCRdb has only the in-frame clones, and not every one. The sample includes over 30,000 clones. Sequencing was performed on blood buffy coat. The source is a woman between 18 and 69 years old with a cervical HPV16 infection that either progressed to CIN3+ or cleared (not recorded which).

A remark on this clone: The observed sequence ends 3 residues before the CDR3 terminus, with the missing tail filled in from the germline J gene. V is TRBV29-1 and J is TRBJ2-4; perhaps TRBD1 as D (5 bases). Trimming removed 6 bases at V and 0 bases at J, with 6 bases between. CDR1 and CDR2 from the germline V gene are SQVTM and ANQGSEA. The CDR3 is 12 residues long. CDR3 protein: CSVQEAKNIQYF. The covered CDR3 bases are TGCAGCGTACAGGAAGCCAAAAACATT. Filled out from reference TRBV29-1 and TRBJ2-4, the complete variable domain reads SAVISQKPSRDICQRGTSLTIQCQVDSQVTMMFWYRQQPGQSLTLIATANQGSEATYESGFVIDKFPISRPNLTFSTLTVSNMSPEDSSIYLCSVQEAKNIQYFGAGTRLSVL.

As concerns this clone: The read ends 3 residues early relative to the CDR3; the germline J gene fills the gap. This rearrangement joins TRBV2 to TRBJ2-1; D gene ambiguous. V was cut by 6 bases and J by 0 bases, with 6 bases left in between. This CDR3 spans 13 amino acids. The germline gives CDR1 SNHLY, CDR2 FYNNEI. Partial CDR3 DNA: TGTGCCAGCAGGCAGAGCTCCTACAATGAG. Amino acid sequence: CASRQSSYNE. The CDR3, in full, reads CASRQSSYNEQFF.

A remark on this clone: With the read ending 3 residues before the CDR3 end, the germline J gene is used to fill in that end. This chain joins TRBV29-1 and TRBJ2-3; TRBD2 matches at 10 bases. This CDR3 region has 15 residues. Germline CDR1 is SQVTM and CDR2 is ANQGSEA. The junction had 8 bases not matched to a gene; V was cut back by 4 bases and J by 4 bases. Incomplete CDR3 DNA: TGCAGCGTTGGGACTAGCGGATCCCTCCCAGATACG. It encodes CSVGTSGSLPDT. The entire CDR3 sequence reads CSVGTSGSLPDTQYF.

A remark on this clone: The sequenced fragment ends 3 residues before the CDR3 boundary, so the rest is inferred from the germline J gene. The chain employs TRBV6-2 or TRBV6-3 and TRBJ2-1; 9 positions match TRBD1. The CDR3 totals 15 residues. After removal of 8 bases from V and 6 bases from J, the junction contained 11 bases not matched to a gene. From germline, CDR1 is MNHEY and CDR2 SVGEGT. The sequenced part of the CDR3 DNA is TGTGCCAGCTTCGCACCGGGACAGGGTTCCAATGAG. It yields the protein CASFAPGQGSNE. The full CDR3 protein is CASFAPGQGSNEQFF.

Turning to this clone: The CDR3 extends 3 residues past the end of the read, so its final part is completed from the germline J gene. The gene calls are TRBV6-2 or TRBV6-3 and TRBJ2-1; D is possibly TRBD2 (5 bases). Trimming took off 4 bases at V and 2 bases at J, with 12 bases between the two ends. This CDR3 is built from 15 residues. Germline CDR1 and CDR2: MNHEY and SVGEGT. The CDR3 protein is CASSFGGSTYNEQFF. The part of the CDR3 DNA that was read is TGTGCCAGCAGTTTTGGCGGGTCTACCTACAATGAG.

In regard to this clone: The read gets to within 3 residues of the CDR3 end, and the germline J gene fills in the rest. The chain is built from TRBV7-9 and TRBJ2-1, with 8 bases lining up with TRBD1. Germline V gene data show CDR1 as SEHNR and CDR2 as FQNEAQ (reference sequence). V shed 2 bases and J 6 bases; nucleotides not matched to a gene: 3. This CDR3 has 14 residues. CDR3 DNA (partial): TGTGCCAGCAGCTTATCCGGGACAGGCAATGAG. Its protein is CASSLSGTGNE. In full, the CDR3 reads CASSLSGTGNEQFF.

CDR3 bases read: TGTGCCTGGAGTGTACTCAGGGGGAACACTGAA. This translates into CAWSVLRGNTE. The full CDR3 protein is CAWSVLRGNTEAFF. This sequence joins TRBV30 and TRBJ1-1, with D possibly TRBD1 on 6 matching bases. The read stops 3 residues short of the end of the CDR3; the missing end is completed from the germline J gene. Per the germline V gene, CDR1 is GTSNPN and CDR2 is SVGIG (reference sequence). The CDR3 loop spans 14 amino acids. The V end was cut by 0 bases, the J end by 1 base, with 9 bases between.

About this clone itself: The read ends 3 residues early relative to the CDR3; the germline J gene fills the gap. This rearrangement joins TRBV5-4 to TRBJ2-3, with TRBD1 matching 8 bases. J was trimmed by 4 bases and V by 0 bases; bases with no gene match: 4. Germline CDR1 is SGHNT and CDR2 is YYREEE (reference sequence). The CDR3 consists of 15 residues. Partial CDR3 DNA: TGTGCCAGCAGCTTGGGGACAGGGACCGCAGATACG. As protein: CASSLGTGTADT. The full-length CDR3 reads as CASSLGTGTADTQYF.

About this clone itself: The read terminates 3 residues before the CDR3 end, so the remaining end is supplied by the germline J gene. The chain recombines TRBV2 with TRBJ2-6, with a possible D match to TRBD1 (6 bases). Trimming took 3 bases from V and 4 from J, leaving 19 bases between them. CDR3 length: 18 residues. CDR1 is SNHLY, CDR2 FYNNEI, per germline. CDR3 region: CASSDPPETGPGANVLTF. The CDR3 bases that were read are TGTGCCAGCAGTGATCCTCCCGAAACAGGGCCCGGGGCCAACGTC.

A note on this clone: The read ends 3 residues before the CDR3 terminus; that terminus is restored from the germline J gene. V gene TRBV2 combines with J gene TRBJ1-6; the D is unclear. V lost 4 bases to trimming and J lost 0 bases, with 10 bases between them. The CDR3 totals 16 residues. Germline-derived CDR1 and CDR2 are SNHLY and FYNNEI. The CDR3 region is CASSGTASSYNSPLHF. The sequenced CDR3 bases are TGTGCCAGCAGTGGAACAGCAAGCTCCTATAATTCACCC.

A note on this clone: The CDR3 end is not reached by the read, which stops 3 residues before it; the germline J gene fills it in. This chain uses TRBV19 with TRBJ2-1; D ambiguous. The germline V gene encodes CDR1 LNHDA and CDR2 SQIVND (reference sequence). V was shortened by 6 bases and J by 2 bases, with 11 bases between the two germline ends. The CDR3 extends over 14 amino acids. The CDR3 spells CASSERRPYNEQFF. CDR3 DNA, as far as it was read: TGTGCCAGTAGCGAGCGCCGACCCTACAATGAG.

Turning to this clone: The read stops 3 residues short of the end of the CDR3; the missing end is completed from the germline J gene. The chain has TRBV5-6 and TRBJ1-3, with D unresolved. The CDR3 contains 14 residues. Germline V gene data show CDR1 as SGHDT and CDR2 as YYEEEE. V was shortened by 5 bases and J by 0 bases, with 9 bases between the two germline ends. CDR3 DNA (partial): TGTGCCAGCAGAAGGGTCAACTCTGGAAACACC. This codes for CASRRVNSGNT. The CDR3 reads in full as CASRRVNSGNTIYF.

Partial CDR3 DNA: TGTTCCAAGGGGACAGGGGCCACAGATACG. It encodes CSKGTGATDT. The complete CDR3 reads CSKGTGATDTQYF. This sequence joins TRBV2 and TRBJ2-3; 10 bases align to TRBD1. The read comes to an end 3 residues before the CDR3 does, leaving the germline J gene to fill in the end. The CDR3 loop spans 13 amino acids. The germline CDR1 and CDR2 sequences are SNHLY and FYNNEI.

Concerning this clone: The read falls 3 residues short of the CDR3 end, and the missing part is taken from the germline J gene. This rearrangement joins TRBV7-3 to TRBJ2-1; 11 nucleotides line up with TRBD2. The CDR3 contains 16 residues. Looked up from germline, CDR1 is SGHTA and CDR2 is FQGTGA. V lost 5 bases and J lost 9; bases outside the gene matches: 12. The covered CDR3 bases are TGTGCCAGCAGCCCCGAGGCCCTAGCGGGAGGAGGTGAG. Translation: CASSPEALAGGGE. The entire CDR3 is CASSPEALAGGGEQFF.

Note on this clone: The DNA ends 3 residues before the CDR3 does, and the rest of the CDR3 is filled in from the germline J gene. The gene calls are TRBV5-1 and TRBJ2-7; 7 bases line up with TRBD2. The CDR3 consists of 15 residues. J gave up 0 bases and V 5 bases, and 8 bases lay outside the gene matches. Germline V CDR1 and CDR2: SGHRS, YFSETQ. The sequenced CDR3 bases are TGCGCCAGCAGACTCCAGCGGGACCGCTCCTACGAG. As protein: CASRLQRDRSYE. The CDR3, in full, reads CASRLQRDRSYEQYF.

Points on this clone: Sequencing ends 3 residues short of the CDR3 end; the germline J gene provides the rest. This sequence joins TRBV7-8 and TRBJ1-2; TRBD1 might be the D (6 bases). This CDR3 comprises 15 residues. Germline CDR1 and CDR2: SGHVS and FQNEAQ. The sequenced part of the CDR3 DNA is TGTGCCAGCAGACCCGCCCAGGGGCCCTCCTACGAC. This codes for CASRPAQGPSYD. The full CDR3 is CASRPAQGPSYDYTF.

As to this clone: The read falls 3 residues short of the CDR3 end, and the missing part is taken from the germline J gene. The V call is TRBV7-9, the J call TRBJ2-7; D might be TRBD2 (6 bases). The germline gives CDR1 SEHNR, CDR2 FQNEAQ (reference sequence). The CDR3 has 13 amino acids. V was trimmed by 5 bases and J by 1 base, leaving 9 bases between them. The CDR3 sequence: CASSPLASYEQYF. The covered CDR3 bases are TGTGCCAGCAGCCCACTAGCTTCCTACGAG.

In the case of this clone: The CDR3 end falls 3 residues outside the read, so it is completed with the germline J gene. This chain uses TRBV4-2 with TRBJ2-2; 7 bases agree with TRBD2. The germline gives CDR1 LGHNA, CDR2 YNFKEQ. J lost 6 bases, V lost 1 base, and 8 bases had no gene match. The CDR3 is made up of 16 amino acids. The CDR3 DNA, read in part, is TGTGCCAGCAGCCAAGTAAACCAGGGAGGGGCCGGGGAG. This codes for CASSQVNQGGAGE. The whole CDR3 sequence reads CASSQVNQGGAGELFF.

Comment on this clone: The DNA ends 3 residues before the CDR3 does, and the rest of the CDR3 is filled in from the germline J gene. This rearrangement joins TRBV7-6 to TRBJ1-1; D possibly corresponds to TRBD1 (5 bases). Trimming took 5 bases from V and 4 from J, leaving 20 bases between them. CDR1 is SGHVS, CDR2 FNYEAQ, per germline. The CDR3 is made up of 16 amino acids. The CDR3 reads CASSLHSGNPTTEAFF. CDR3 bases read: TGTGCCAGCAGCCTCCACTCAGGGAACCCCACCACTGAA.

In the case of this clone: Coverage ceases 3 residues before the CDR3 finishes, and the germline J gene fills in the end. The chain couples TRBV27 to TRBJ2-7, with 11 bases lining up with TRBD1. J lost 3 bases, V lost 5 bases, and 3 bases had no gene match. This CDR3 comprises 14 residues. The germline gives CDR1 MNHEY, CDR2 SMNVEV (reference sequence). The CDR3 spells CASSAGTGGYEQYF. Partial CDR3 DNA: TGTGCCAGCAGTGCCGGGACAGGGGGCTACGAG.

On this clone itself: The sequenced fragment ends 3 residues before the CDR3 boundary, so the rest is inferred from the germline J gene. The V call is TRBV9, the J call TRBJ2-1; TRBD2 aligns across 13 bases. With V trimmed by 2 bases and J by 7 bases, 3 bases remained unmatched. CDR3 length equals 15 residues. Germline CDR1 reads SGDLS; CDR2 reads YYNGEE. The CDR3 DNA, read in part, is TGTGCCAGCAGCGTTACTAGCGGGAGGGGTAATGAG. It translates to CASSVTSGRGNE. The whole CDR3 sequence reads CASSVTSGRGNEQFF.

In regard to this clone: Sequencing ends 3 residues short of the CDR3 end; the germline J gene provides the rest. The chain uses TRBV6-1 and TRBJ1-1; maybe TRBD1 (5 bases). Per the germline V gene, CDR1 is MNHNS and CDR2 is SASEGT. Trimming shortened V by 0 bases and J by 6 bases, and 11 bases separated the two germline ends. The CDR3 consists of 14 residues. The sequenced CDR3 bases are TGTGCCAGCAGTGAAGCAGCAGGGTCGGCTGAA. It yields the protein CASSEAAGSAE. The full-length CDR3 reads as CASSEAAGSAEAFF.

Of note for this clone: The CDR3 end is not reached by the read, which stops 3 residues before it; the germline J gene fills it in. This chain connects TRBV5-1 to TRBJ2-2; unclear D gene. The CDR3 covers 14 residues. V was shortened by 4 bases and J by 4 bases, with 11 bases between the two germline ends. The germline V gene has CDR1 SGHRS and CDR2 YFSETQ. The CDR3 spells CASSHLAVTGELFF. The sequenced part of the CDR3 DNA is TGCGCCAGCAGCCACTTAGCAGTCACCGGGGAG. The entire variable domain, with the rest obtained from reference TRBV5-1 and TRBJ2-2, is as follows: KAGVTQTPRYLIKTRGQQVTLSCSPISGHRSVSWYQQTPGQGLQFLFEYFSETQRNKGNFPGRFSGRQFSNSRSEMNVSTLELGDSALYLCASSHLAVTGELFFGEGSRLTVL.

As to this clone: With the read ending 3 residues before the CDR3 end, the germline J gene is used to fill in that end. The chain uses TRBV4-1 and TRBJ2-7; the D gene is possibly TRBD2 (6 bases). The germline V gene encodes CDR1 MGHRA and CDR2 YSYEKL. The length of the CDR3 is 13 residues. V was pared by 1 base and J by 2 bases, with 6 bases between. The CDR3 spells CASSQGGAYEQYF. The CDR3 DNA, read in part, is TGCGCCAGCAGCCAAGGGGGGGCCTACGAG.

Regarding this clone: Coverage ceases 3 residues before the CDR3 finishes, and the germline J gene fills in the end. V gene TRBV7-2 combines with J gene TRBJ1-2; 9 bases agree with TRBD1. CDR1 is SGHTA, CDR2 FQGNSA, per germline. Trimming at V came to 5 bases and at J to 7 bases, leaving 11 bases not matched to a gene. This CDR3 spans 15 amino acids. The covered CDR3 bases are TGTGCCAGCAGCCAAAAACAGGGGGCATTTAGTGGC. Its protein is CASSQKQGAFSG. The whole CDR3 is CASSQKQGAFSGYTF.

Note on this clone: The observed sequence ends 3 residues before the CDR3 terminus, with the missing tail filled in from the germline J gene. The chain has TRBV6-4 and TRBJ2-3, with 10 positions matching TRBD2. This CDR3 region has 14 residues. In germline, CDR1 is MRHNA, CDR2 SNTAGT. The V gene end was trimmed by 0 bases and the J gene end by 6 bases; junction bases not matched to a gene: 0. CDR3 DNA, as far as it was read: TGTGCCAGCAGTGACTCAGCGGGGGGGGATACG. It yields the protein CASSDSAGGDT. The whole CDR3 sequence reads CASSDSAGGDTQYF.

Of note for this clone: Sequencing ends 3 residues short of the CDR3 end; the germline J gene provides the rest. The chain joins TRBV7-2 to TRBJ2-4; TRBD1 might be the D (6 bases). Germline CDR1 is SGHTA and CDR2 is FQGNSA. The CDR3 consists of 15 residues. The CDR3 here is CASSLARGRGFGQYF. The DNA read from the CDR3 is TGTGCCAGCAGCTTAGCTCGCGGCAGGGGTTTTGGT.

With regard to this clone: The read halts 3 residues ahead of the CDR3 end, with the missing end drawn from the germline J gene. The rearrangement links TRBV7-9 to TRBJ1-4; D gene uncertain. The V gene's germline CDR1 is SEHNR and CDR2 FQNEAQ (reference sequence). V was pared by 8 bases and J by 3 bases, with 13 bases between. The CDR3 loop spans 14 amino acids. This chain's CDR3 is CASVAPASNEKLFF. Partial CDR3 DNA: TGTGCCAGCGTCGCGCCCGCCTCTAATGAAAAA.

Comments on this clone: The read ends 3 residues before the CDR3 terminus; that terminus is restored from the germline J gene. V and J are TRBV7-9 and TRBJ1-6, with 10 bases fitting TRBD1. The V gene end was trimmed by 3 bases and the J gene end by 10 bases; junction bases not matched to a gene: 6. CDR1 and CDR2 (germline): SEHNR, FQNEAQ (reference sequence). The CDR3 is 15 amino acids. The CDR3 loop is CASSFSTGGGSPLHF. The covered CDR3 bases are TGTGCCAGCAGCTTCTCGACAGGGGGCGGATCACCC.